The 28 T cell receptor beta chains presented below share a single source sample, sequenced in a study of CD8+CD57+ T cells in acquired aplastic anemia. Whoever was chosen for sequencing had shown CD8+CD57+ cell expansion by flow cytometry. According to the study, genomic DNA was the template for TCR beta VDJ and CDR3 profiling. Each CDR3 protein is one row after TCRdb ran MiXCR on the reads. The table has roughly 250,000 distinct CDR3 sequences, about 44% seen once; the top ten hold 6.5% to 10%. Sequencing was carried out using sorted CD4+, CD8+, or CD8+CD57+ T cells (not recorded which) from PBMCs. The receptors here all came from a human donor with aplastic anemia.

This clonotype was seen a few times. The chain joins TRBV20-1 to TRBJ2-3; the match to TRBD2 covers 7 bases. The CDR3 has 13 residues. CDR1 and CDR2 (germline): DFQATT, SNEGSKA (reference sequence). Trimming cost V 0 bases and J 9 bases; bases outside gene matches: 6. The CDR3 DNA sequence: TGCAGTGCTAGAGATTTGCGGGAGTGGACGCAGTATTTT. It codes for CSARDLREWTQYF.

This clonotype was seen only a few times. The rearrangement uses TRBV3-1 and TRBJ2-1; TRBD2 matches 10 bases. CDR1 is LGHDT, CDR2 YNNKEL, per germline (reference sequence). This CDR3 comprises 17 residues. J gave up 0 bases and V 0 bases, and 2 bases lay outside the gene matches. CDR3 loop: CASSQDSSGGSYNEQFF. The CDR3 DNA is TGTGCCAGCAGCCAAGACTCTAGCGGGGGCTCCTACAATGAGCAGTTCTTC.

The rearrangement links TRBV6-2 or TRBV6-3 to TRBJ2-1, with D unresolved. CDR3 size: 16 residues. Trimming pared 0 bases from V and 0 bases from J, leaving 9 bases between. Germline loops: CDR1 MNHEY, CDR2 SVGEGT. The CDR3 DNA is TGTGCCAGCAGTTACTCGACCGAGAGCTCCTACAATGAGCAGTTCTTC. Translated, it gives CASSYSTESSYNEQFF.

The chain carries TRBV15 and TRBJ2-3; D remains ambiguous. Germline CDR1 is LNHNV and CDR2 is YYDKDF (reference sequence). V gave up 4 bases and J gave up 0 bases, with 8 bases separating them. The CDR3 sequence is 14 residues long. CDR3 region: CATSKVDSTDTQYF. Here the CDR3 DNA reads TGTGCCACCAGCAAAGTCGACAGCACAGATACGCAGTATTTT. The full variable domain, in which reference TRBV15 and TRBJ2-3 provide the parts outside the CDR3, is DAMVIQNPRYQVTQFGKPVTLSCSQTLNHNVMYWYQQKSSQAPKLLFHYYDKDFNNEADTPDNFQSRRPNTSFCFLDIRSPGLGDTAMYLCATSKVDSTDTQYFGPGTRLTVL.

This clonotype came up many times. The J gene is TRBJ1-2, the V gene TRBV12-3 or TRBV12-4; a weak D match, TRBD1 (6 bases). The CDR3 contains 14 residues. The V end lost 1 base, the J end lost 7 bases, and 13 bases lay between the germline ends. The DNA of the CDR3 is TGTGCCAGCAGTTTAGTATTGGGGGCGTTTGGCTACACCTTC. This sequence encodes CASSLVLGAFGYTF.

V gene TRBV9 combines with J gene TRBJ2-2, with unresolved D. This CDR3 contains 12 residues. From germline, CDR1 is SGDLS and CDR2 YYNGEE. Trimming left V 6 bases short and J 7 bases short, with 10 bases between. As DNA, the CDR3 is TGTGCCAGCAAGGGAAGGCACGGGGAGCTGTTTTTT. This gives the protein CASKGRHGELFF.

This clonotype appeared many times. The chain uses TRBV15 and TRBJ2-7, with D tentatively TRBD2 (5 bases). The CDR3 consists of 15 residues. Germline V gene lookup returns CDR1 LNHNV and CDR2 YYDKDF (reference sequence). The V and J ends lost 0 bases and 5 bases respectively, with 14 bases between them. CDR3 amino acids: CATSRDGVRADEQYF. Written as DNA, the CDR3 is TGTGCCACCAGCAGAGATGGTGTGAGGGCAGACGAGCAGTACTTC.

The chain joins TRBV7-2 to TRBJ1-2; D is uncertain. The ends were cut back, 1 base at V and 4 bases at J, with 10 bases in the middle. The CDR3 totals 14 residues. Germline V gene sequence: CDR1 SGHTA, CDR2 FQGNSA. The CDR3 DNA follows: TGTGCCAGCAGCTTAGTTAGCCAAGGCTATGGCTACACCTTC. Amino acid sequence: CASSLVSQGYGYTF.

This clonotype was counted ten times or more. V usage is TRBV6-1 and J usage is TRBJ2-7; the D is unclear. V was clipped by 2 bases and J by 4 bases, with 12 bases between them. Germline V CDR1 and CDR2: MNHNS, SASEGT. This CDR3 region has 14 residues. The CDR3 reads CASSERQFQYEQYF. As DNA, the CDR3 is TGTGCCAGCAGTGAACGGCAGTTTCAATACGAGCAGTACTTC.

This clonotype showed up many times. CDR3: CASSDSRDGNEQFF. CDR3 coding DNA: TGTGCCAGCAGTGACTCGAGGGACGGCAATGAGCAGTTCTTC. This chain links TRBV6-4 with TRBJ2-1; TRBD1 or TRBD2 may be the D gene (5 bases each). Trimming left V 0 bases short and J 6 bases short, with 9 bases between. This CDR3 is built from 14 residues. Per the germline V gene, CDR1 is MRHNA and CDR2 is SNTAGT.

Details on this clonotype: Its ends do not fully match the called genes, so a read error is possible. The chain has TRBV20-1 and TRBJ1-1, with 7 bases matching TRBD1. This CDR3 comprises 11 residues. Germline V gene lookup returns CDR1 DFQATT and CDR2 SNEGSKA (reference sequence). CDR3 bases: TGCAGTGCTAGAGGAATGGGGACAGCCGGCTTT. Translated: CSARGMGTAGF.

Points on this clonotype: This may be a read error: a much more frequent sequence differs by one nucleotide. The chain couples TRBV4-3 to TRBJ2-7, with 7 bases fitting TRBD1. The ends lost 0 bases at V and 4 bases at J; junction bases unmatched: 6. This CDR3 is built from 15 residues. CDR1 LGHNA and CDR2 YSLEER come from the germline V gene. In nucleotides, the CDR3 is TGCGCCAGCAGCCAAGACCCTAGCAGGGGGTACGAGCAGTACTTC. Translated, it gives CASSQDPSRGYEQYF.

This clonotype was seen a few times. The V call is TRBV28, the J call TRBJ2-7, with a possible D match to TRBD2 (6 bases). There are 15 residues in the CDR3. The V gene lost 5 bases and the J gene lost 3 bases, with 17 bases spanning the gap. From germline, CDR1 is MDHEN and CDR2 SYDVKM. In DNA, the CDR3 is TGTGCCAGCAGTGTATATGGGAGGCCGATCTACGAGCAGTACTTC. Translation gives CASSVYGRPIYEQYF. The entire variable domain, with the rest obtained from reference TRBV28 and TRBJ2-7, is as follows: DVKVTQSSRYLVKRTGEKVFLECVQDMDHENMFWYRQDPGLGLRLIYFSYDVKMKEKGDIPEGYSVSREKKERFSLILESASTNQTSMYLCASSVYGRPIYEQYFGPGTRLTVT.

This clonotype came up a few times. This sequence joins TRBV20-1 and TRBJ2-3, with D perhaps TRBD1 (6 bases). The germline V and J ends were trimmed by 8 bases and 7 bases, with 19 bases remaining between them. The CDR3 spans 13 residues. The germline V gene encodes CDR1 DFQATT and CDR2 SNEGSKA (reference sequence). Here the CDR3 DNA reads TGCAGTAGTATTCAGGGGAGCTCAAATACGCAGTATTTT. This encodes CSSIQGSSNTQYF.

The chain joins TRBV10-3 to TRBJ2-5, with D tentatively TRBD2 (5 bases). V was shortened by 0 bases and J by 5 bases, with 7 bases between the two germline ends. The germline V gene encodes CDR1 ENHRY and CDR2 SYGVKD. The CDR3 has 13 amino acids. CDR3 coding DNA: TGTGCCATCAGTGAGTCGCGAGGGGAGACCCAGTACTTC. Amino acid sequence: CAISESRGETQYF.

Notes on this clonotype: A much larger clone differs from this one at a single base, so this may be a read error. The chain has TRBV5-6 and TRBJ2-3, with TRBD2 as a possible D gene (5 bases). Germline V gene data show CDR1 as SGHDT and CDR2 as YYEEEE. This CDR3 comprises 14 residues. Deletions cut 3 bases from V and 6 bases from J, with 14 bases between. CDR3 loop: CASSWGTTGDTQYF. For the CDR3, the DNA is TGTGCCAGCAGCTGGGGAACGACGGGGGATACGCAGTATTTT.

The chain has TRBV20-1 and TRBJ1-1; 8 bases match TRBD1. Germline CDR1 and CDR2: DFQATT and SNEGSKA (reference sequence). The CDR3 contains 16 residues. Germline trimming cut 0 bases from V and 2 bases from J; bases unmatched to any gene: 8. This chain's CDR3 is CSARDFRGPGNTEAFF. As DNA, the CDR3 is TGCAGTGCTAGAGATTTCAGGGGGCCCGGAAACACTGAAGCTTTCTTT.

This clonotype was found many times. V and J are TRBV4-1 and TRBJ2-1; D may be TRBD2 (6 bases). Germline assignment: CDR1 MGHRA and CDR2 YSYEKL. The V gene lost 2 bases and the J gene lost 6 bases, with 11 bases spanning the gap. The CDR3 runs 14 residues. CDR3 nucleotides: TGCGCCAGCAGCCAAAACGTCGGGAGCAATGAGCAGTTCTTC. Amino acid sequence: CASSQNVGSNEQFF.

The V gene is TRBV25-1, the J gene TRBJ2-3; 8 nucleotides agree with TRBD2. CDR1 MGHDK and CDR2 SYGVNS come from the germline V gene. The CDR3 length is 16 residues. The ends lost 5 bases at V and 5 bases at J; junction bases unmatched: 12. The CDR3, as DNA: TGTGCCAGCAGTCTCAGCGGGGGCTTGGGGAGAGATACGCAGTATTTT. It translates to CASSLSGGLGRDTQYF.

The chain combines TRBV24-1 with TRBJ1-5; 8 bases agree with TRBD1. Per the germline V gene, CDR1 is KGHDR and CDR2 is SFDVKD. The CDR3 spans 13 residues. V shed 9 bases, J shed 11 bases, and the junction held 11 bases outside the gene matches. The CDR3 reads CATGTGLSTAQHF. In DNA, the CDR3 is TGTGCCACCGGGACAGGTCTCTCAACAGCCCAGCATTTT.

This clonotype was counted at least ten times. The chain recombines TRBV6-5 with TRBJ2-5; possibly TRBD1 or TRBD2 for D (5 bases each). The CDR3 is 14 residues long. Germline-derived CDR1 and CDR2 are MNHEY and SVGAGI. V shed 0 bases and J shed 6 bases, with 11 bases lying between them. The CDR3 region is CASSYSSREQTQYF. The CDR3 region has the DNA TGTGCCAGCAGTTACTCGTCCAGGGAGCAGACCCAGTACTTC.

This clonotype has at least ten counts. This chain joins TRBV7-9 and TRBJ2-7; D is unclear. The CDR3 runs 17 residues. Germline loops: CDR1 SEHNR, CDR2 FQNEAQ (reference sequence). Trimming took off 0 bases at V and 3 bases at J, with 18 bases between the two ends. As DNA, the CDR3 is TGTGCCAGCAGCTTAGCGCTACAGCCAGGATGGGACTACGAGCAGTACTTC. Residues: CASSLALQPGWDYEQYF.

The chain carries TRBV24-1 and TRBJ1-5; D might be TRBD1 (6 bases). This CDR3 comprises 20 residues. Trimming left V 4 bases short and J 10 bases short, with 34 bases between. Germline V gene lookup returns CDR1 KGHDR and CDR2 SFDVKD. The CDR3 DNA reads TGTGCCACCAGTGAAATAGGTCGGCGTACAGGGCAGCCGACTAGCGTACCCCAGCATTTT. This sequence encodes CATSEIGRRTGQPTSVPQHF.

This clonotype was picked up many times. The chain combines TRBV20-1 with TRBJ2-7; D remains unclear. CDR3 length: 13 amino acids. Trimming removed 1 base at V and 1 base at J, with 8 bases between. Germline V gives CDR1 DFQATT, CDR2 SNEGSKA (reference sequence). The DNA for the CDR3 is TGCAGTGCTAGAGTCCGATTATCCTACGAGCAGTACTTC. Translating it yields CSARVRLSYEQYF.

This chain links TRBV12-3 or TRBV12-4 with TRBJ2-2; TRBD1 is a possible D gene (6 bases). The length of the CDR3 is 17 residues. V was trimmed by 5 bases and J by 0 bases, leaving 16 bases between them. The CDR3 region has the DNA TGTGCCAGCAGTAAAAGGTCAGGGGCCCCGAACACCGGGGAGCTGTTTTTT. Its translation: CASSKRSGAPNTGELFF.

The chain carries TRBV9 and TRBJ2-7, with D hard to call. The CDR3 runs 14 residues. Germline-derived CDR1 and CDR2 are SGDLS and YYNGEE. Trimming took off 0 bases at V and 2 bases at J, with 9 bases between the two ends. The CDR3 DNA reads as TGTGCCAGCAGCGTAGGAATCGGAACCTACGAGCAGTACTTC. This encodes CASSVGIGTYEQYF. The complete variable domain, with remaining parts taken from reference TRBV9 and TRBJ2-7, reads DSGVTQTPKHLITATGQRVTLRCSPRSGDLSVYWYQQSLDQGLQFLIQYYNGEERAKGNILERFSAQQFPDLHSELNLSSLELGDSALYFCASSVGIGTYEQYFGPGTRLTVT.

This clonotype has a count of ten or more. The junction does not match germline at one end; this may be a read error. V and J are TRBV14 and TRBJ2-1; D unresolved. There are 11 residues in the CDR3. In germline, CDR1 is SGHDN, CDR2 FVKESK. This chain's CDR3 is CASSPPKGTGF. CDR3 bases: TGTGCCAGCAGCCCTCCTAAGGGCACGGGTTTC.

The J gene is TRBJ1-3, the V gene TRBV15, with D perhaps matching TRBD1 (5 bases). Germline V gives CDR1 LNHNV, CDR2 YYDKDF (reference sequence). Trimming pared 0 bases from V and 1 base from J, leaving 10 bases between. This CDR3 contains 16 residues. For the CDR3, the DNA is TGTGCCACCAGCAGAGAGGGTCGGGGGTCTGGAAACACCATATATTTT. Its protein product is CATSREGRGSGNTIYF.